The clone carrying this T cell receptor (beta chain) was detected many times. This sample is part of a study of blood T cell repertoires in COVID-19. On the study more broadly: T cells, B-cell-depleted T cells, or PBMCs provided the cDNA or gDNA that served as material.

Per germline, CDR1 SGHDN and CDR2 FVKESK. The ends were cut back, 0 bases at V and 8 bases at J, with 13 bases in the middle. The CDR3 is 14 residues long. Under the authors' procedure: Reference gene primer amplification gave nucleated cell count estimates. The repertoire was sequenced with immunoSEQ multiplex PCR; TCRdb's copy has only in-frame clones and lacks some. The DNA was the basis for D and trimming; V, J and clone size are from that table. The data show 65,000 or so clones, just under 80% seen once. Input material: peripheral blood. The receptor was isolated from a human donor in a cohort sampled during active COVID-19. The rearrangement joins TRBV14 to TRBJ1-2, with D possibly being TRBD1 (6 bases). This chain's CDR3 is CASSQDAGARGYTF. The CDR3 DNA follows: TGTGCCAGCAGCCAAGATGCGGGGGCTAGGGGCTACACCTTC.